A selection of T cell receptor beta chains follows, all from one sample in a study of T cell changes during pregnancy in multiple sclerosis. Assay: immunoSEQ multiplex PCR; the TCRdb copy retains only in-frame clones and omits some. This table holds almost 95,000 clones, roughly 90% found once. Here the sequenced sample was peripheral blood, taken in the first trimester of pregnancy. These receptors were taken from a female donor with multiple sclerosis, enrolled in a pregnancy study. The CDR3 runs from the conserved cysteine through the conserved F or W. D genes are given only for firm matches. Size is stated for part of the rows, as once, few or many counts, or as a class when the clone is expanded.

size	V	J	D	DNA	CDR3
-	TRBV7-8	TRBJ2-1	-	TGTGCCAGCAGTTGGCACAATGAGCAGTTCTTC	CASSWHNEQFF
few	TRBV13	TRBJ1-4	TRBD1	TGTGCCAGCAACAGGGGGCTTGATGAAAAACTGTTTTTT	CASNRGLDEKLFF
-	TRBV6-5	TRBJ1-2	TRBD1	TGTGCCAGCAGTACCCTCAAGACAGGGTTCTATGGCTACACCTTC	CASSTLKTGFYGYTF
-	TRBV5-1	TRBJ1-2	-	TGCGCCAGCAGCTCCCGGACTATTCGGGAAGGCTACACCTTC	CASSSRTIREGYTF
-	TRBV28	TRBJ1-2	-	TGTGCCAGCAGTTTAAGGAGTGGCTACACCTTC	CASSLRSGYTF
-	TRBV4-3	TRBJ2-5	-	TGCGCCAGCAGCCAGGATAAACCGGGACCCCTTGGGGGGGAGACCCAGTACTTC	CASSQDKPGPLGGETQYF
-	TRBV28	TRBJ2-7	TRBD1	TGTGCCAGCAGGACAGGGGGCTACGAGCAGTACTTC	CASRTGGYEQYF
-	TRBV18	TRBJ2-7	TRBD1	TGTGCCAGCTCATCGGGACAGGGGGAGCAGTACTTC	CASSSGQGEQYF
few	TRBV25-1	TRBJ2-1	TRBD2	TGTGCCAGCAGTCGCGGGGGGTACAATGAGCAGTTCTTC	CASSRGGYNEQFF
-	TRBV5-4	TRBJ1-1	TRBD1	TGTGCCAGCAGCGGATTCGACAGGGGGCCGAACACTGAAGCTTTCTTT	CASSGFDRGPNTEAFF